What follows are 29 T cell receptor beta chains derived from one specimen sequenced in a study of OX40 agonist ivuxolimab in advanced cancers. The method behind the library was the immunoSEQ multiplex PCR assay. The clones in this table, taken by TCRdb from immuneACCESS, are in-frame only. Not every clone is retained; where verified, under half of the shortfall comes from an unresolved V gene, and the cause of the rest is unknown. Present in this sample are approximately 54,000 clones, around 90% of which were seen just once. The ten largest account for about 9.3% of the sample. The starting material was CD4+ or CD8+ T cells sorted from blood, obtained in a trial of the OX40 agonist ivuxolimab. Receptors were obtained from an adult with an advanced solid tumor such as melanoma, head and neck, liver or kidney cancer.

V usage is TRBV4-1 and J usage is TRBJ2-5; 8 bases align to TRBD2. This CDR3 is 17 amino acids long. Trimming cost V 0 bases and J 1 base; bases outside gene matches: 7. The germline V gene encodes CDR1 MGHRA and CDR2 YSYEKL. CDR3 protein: CASSQESGSAIQETQYF. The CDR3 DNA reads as TGCGCCAGCAGCCAAGAGAGCGGGAGTGCTATCCAAGAGACCCAGTACTTC.

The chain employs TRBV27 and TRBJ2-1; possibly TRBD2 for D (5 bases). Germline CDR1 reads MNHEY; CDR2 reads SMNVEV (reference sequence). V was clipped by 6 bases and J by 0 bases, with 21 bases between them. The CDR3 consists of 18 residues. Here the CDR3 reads CASSLIAPFGSSYNEQFF. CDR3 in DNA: TGTGCCAGCAGCCTTATTGCCCCGTTTGGGAGCTCCTACAATGAGCAGTTCTTC.

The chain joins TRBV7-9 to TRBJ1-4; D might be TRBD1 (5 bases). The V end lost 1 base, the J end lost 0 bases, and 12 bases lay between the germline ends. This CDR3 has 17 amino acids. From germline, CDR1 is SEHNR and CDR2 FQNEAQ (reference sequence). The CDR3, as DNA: TGTGCCAGCAGCTTAGTACAGGCCCTTGCAACTAATGAAAAACTGTTTTTT. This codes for CASSLVQALATNEKLFF.

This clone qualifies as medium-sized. The CDR3 is CASSVAQGLFDEQYF. CDR3 DNA: TGTGCCAGCAGCGTAGCGCAGGGGCTGTTTGACGAGCAGTACTTC. This sequence joins TRBV9 and TRBJ2-7; a possible D gene is TRBD1 (6 bases). The CDR3 has 15 residues. Germline CDR1 reads SGDLS; CDR2 reads YYNGEE. V lost 0 bases and J lost 5, with 15 bases in between.

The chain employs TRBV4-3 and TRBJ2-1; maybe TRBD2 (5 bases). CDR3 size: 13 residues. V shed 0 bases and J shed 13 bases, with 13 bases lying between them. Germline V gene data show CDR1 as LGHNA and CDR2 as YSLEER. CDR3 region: CASSQDLGALQFF. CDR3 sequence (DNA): TGCGCCAGCAGCCAAGATCTGGGAGCCCTCCAGTTCTTC.

The CDR3 sequence is CASSSNTGYTF. The CDR3, as DNA: TGTGCCAGCAGCTCGAACACGGGCTACACCTTC. V is TRBV7-9 and J is TRBJ1-2, with D unresolved. Germline CDR1 and CDR2: SEHNR and FQNEAQ (reference sequence). Deletions cut 4 bases from V and 8 bases from J, with 8 bases between. The CDR3 covers 11 residues.

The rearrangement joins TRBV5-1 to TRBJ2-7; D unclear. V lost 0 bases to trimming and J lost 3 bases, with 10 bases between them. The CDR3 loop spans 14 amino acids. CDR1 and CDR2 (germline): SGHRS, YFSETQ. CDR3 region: CASSLEGLHYEQYF. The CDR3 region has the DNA TGCGCCAGCAGCTTGGAAGGGCTTCACTACGAGCAGTACTTC.

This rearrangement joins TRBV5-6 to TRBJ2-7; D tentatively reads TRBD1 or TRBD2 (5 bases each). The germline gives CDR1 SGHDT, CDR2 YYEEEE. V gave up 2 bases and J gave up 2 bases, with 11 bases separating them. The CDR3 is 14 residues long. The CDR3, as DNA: TGTGCCAGCAGCTTTCCGGGACGGACCTACGAGCAGTACTTC. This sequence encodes CASSFPGRTYEQYF.

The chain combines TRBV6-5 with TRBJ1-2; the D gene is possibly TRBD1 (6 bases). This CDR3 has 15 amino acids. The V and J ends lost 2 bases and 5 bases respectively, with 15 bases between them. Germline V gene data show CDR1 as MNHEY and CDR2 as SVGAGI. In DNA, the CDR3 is TGTGCCAGCAGTTACGAACAGGGTTCCTTTTATGGCTACACCTTC. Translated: CASSYEQGSFYGYTF.

CDR3 loop: CASSPGEQGFVDNEQFF. The DNA for the CDR3 is TGTGCCAGCAGCCCCGGGGAACAGGGCTTCGTAGACAATGAGCAGTTCTTC. V usage is TRBV7-3 and J usage is TRBJ2-1; TRBD1 might be the D (6 bases). Trimming removed 5 bases at V and 5 bases at J, with 22 bases between. The germline CDR1 and CDR2 sequences are SGHTA and FQGTGA. CDR3 length: 17 residues.

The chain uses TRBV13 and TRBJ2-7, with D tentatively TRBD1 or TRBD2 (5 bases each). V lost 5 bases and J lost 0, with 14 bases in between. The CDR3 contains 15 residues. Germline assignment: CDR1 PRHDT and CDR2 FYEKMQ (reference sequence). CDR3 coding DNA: TGTGCCAGCAGCCCCGGGACCTCGAGCTCCTACGAGCAGTACTTC. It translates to CASSPGTSSSYEQYF.

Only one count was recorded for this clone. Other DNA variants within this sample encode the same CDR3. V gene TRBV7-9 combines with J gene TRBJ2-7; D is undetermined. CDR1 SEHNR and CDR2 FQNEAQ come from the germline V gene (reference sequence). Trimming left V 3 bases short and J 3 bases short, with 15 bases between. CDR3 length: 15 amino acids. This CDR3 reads CASSFASSGNYEQYF. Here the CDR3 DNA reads TGTGCCAGCAGCTTCGCCTCATCCGGAAACTACGAGCAGTACTTC.

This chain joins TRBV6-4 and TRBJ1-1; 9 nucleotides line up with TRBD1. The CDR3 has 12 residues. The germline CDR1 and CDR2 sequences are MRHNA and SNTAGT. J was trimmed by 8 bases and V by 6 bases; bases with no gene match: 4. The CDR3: CASRTDRGEAFF. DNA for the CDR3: TGTGCCAGCAGAACGGACAGGGGCGAAGCTTTCTTT.

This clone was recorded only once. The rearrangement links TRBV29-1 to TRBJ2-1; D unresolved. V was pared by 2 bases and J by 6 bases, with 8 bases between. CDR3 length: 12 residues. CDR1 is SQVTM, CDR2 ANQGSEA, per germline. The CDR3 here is CSVESKPNEQFF. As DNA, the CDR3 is TGCAGCGTTGAATCTAAACCCAATGAGCAGTTCTTC.

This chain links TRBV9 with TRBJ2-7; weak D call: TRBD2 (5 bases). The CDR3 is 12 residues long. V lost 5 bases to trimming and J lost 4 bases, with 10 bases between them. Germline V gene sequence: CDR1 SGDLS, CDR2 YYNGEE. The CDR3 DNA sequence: TGTGCCAGCAGTGGAGGAGGATACGAGCAGTACTTC. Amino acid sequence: CASSGGGYEQYF.

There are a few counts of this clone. CDR3 DNA sequence: TGTGCCAGCAGCCAAGAATCAGCGGGGACCGGGGAGCTGTTTTTT. Translation: CASSQESAGTGELFF. This chain connects TRBV4-2 to TRBJ2-2; 7 bases agree with TRBD2. Germline trimming cut 0 bases from V and 5 bases from J; bases unmatched to any gene: 3. The CDR3 has 15 residues. Germline V CDR1 and CDR2: LGHNA, YNFKEQ.

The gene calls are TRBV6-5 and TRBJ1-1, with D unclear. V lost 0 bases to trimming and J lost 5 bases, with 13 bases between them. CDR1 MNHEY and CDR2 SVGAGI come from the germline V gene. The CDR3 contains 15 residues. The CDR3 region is CASSYSIQRETEAFF. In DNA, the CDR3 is TGTGCCAGCAGTTACTCGATTCAAAGGGAGACTGAAGCTTTCTTT.

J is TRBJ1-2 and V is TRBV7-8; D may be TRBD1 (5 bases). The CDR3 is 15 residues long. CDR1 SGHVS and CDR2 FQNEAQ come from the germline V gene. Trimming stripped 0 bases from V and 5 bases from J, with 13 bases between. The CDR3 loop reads CASSLAQGTAYGYTF. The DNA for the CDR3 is TGTGCCAGCAGCTTAGCGCAGGGAACTGCTTATGGCTACACCTTC.

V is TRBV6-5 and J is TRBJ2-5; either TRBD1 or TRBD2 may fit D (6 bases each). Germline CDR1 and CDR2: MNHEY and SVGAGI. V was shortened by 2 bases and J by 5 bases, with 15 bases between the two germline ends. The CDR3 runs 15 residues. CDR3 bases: TGTGCCAGCAGTTACGCGGATACAGGGAGGGAGACCCAGTACTTC. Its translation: CASSYADTGRETQYF.

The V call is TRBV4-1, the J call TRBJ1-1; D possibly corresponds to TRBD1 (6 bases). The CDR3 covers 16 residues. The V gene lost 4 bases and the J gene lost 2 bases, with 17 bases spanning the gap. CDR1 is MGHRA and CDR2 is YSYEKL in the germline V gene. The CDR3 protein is CASSPGRQDFNTEAFF. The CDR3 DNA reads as TGCGCCAGCAGCCCAGGGAGACAGGACTTTAACACTGAAGCTTTCTTT.

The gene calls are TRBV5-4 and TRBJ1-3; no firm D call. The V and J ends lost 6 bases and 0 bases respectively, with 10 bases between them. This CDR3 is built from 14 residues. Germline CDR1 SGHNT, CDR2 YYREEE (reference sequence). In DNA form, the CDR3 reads TGTGCCAGCATCGACCCAGACTCTGGAAACACCATATATTTT. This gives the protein CASIDPDSGNTIYF.

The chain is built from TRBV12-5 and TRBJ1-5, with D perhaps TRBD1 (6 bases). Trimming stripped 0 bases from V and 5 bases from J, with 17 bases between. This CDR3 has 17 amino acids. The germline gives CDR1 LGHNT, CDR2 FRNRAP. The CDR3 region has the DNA TGTGCTAGTGGTTTGGTTGTGAGAACAGGGATCGATCAGCCCCAGCATTTT. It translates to CASGLVVRTGIDQPQHF.

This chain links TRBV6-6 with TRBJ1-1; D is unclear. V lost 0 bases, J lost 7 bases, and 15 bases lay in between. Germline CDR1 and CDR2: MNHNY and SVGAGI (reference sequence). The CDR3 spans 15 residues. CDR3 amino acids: CASSYSGSGLFEAFF. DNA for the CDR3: TGTGCCAGCAGTTACTCGGGTTCAGGATTATTTGAAGCTTTCTTT.

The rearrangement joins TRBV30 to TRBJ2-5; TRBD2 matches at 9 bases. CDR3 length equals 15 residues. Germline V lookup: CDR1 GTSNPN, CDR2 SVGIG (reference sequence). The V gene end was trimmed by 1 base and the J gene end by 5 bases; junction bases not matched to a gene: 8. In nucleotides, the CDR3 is TGTGCCTGGAGTGGAGTAGCGGGAGAGGATGAGACCCAGTACTTC. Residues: CAWSGVAGEDETQYF. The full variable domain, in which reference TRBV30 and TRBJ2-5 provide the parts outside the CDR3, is SQTIHQWPATLVQPVGSPLSLECTVEGTSNPNLYWYRQAAGRGLQLLFYSVGIGQISSEVPQNLSASRPQDRQFILSSKKLLLSDSGFYLCAWSGVAGEDETQYFGPGTRLLVL.

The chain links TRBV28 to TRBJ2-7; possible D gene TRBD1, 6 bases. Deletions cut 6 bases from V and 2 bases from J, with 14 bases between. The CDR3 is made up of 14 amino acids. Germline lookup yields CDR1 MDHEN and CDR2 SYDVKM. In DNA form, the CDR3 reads TGTGCCAGCAGCCTACAGGGAACTACCTACGAGCAGTACTTC. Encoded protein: CASSLQGTTYEQYF. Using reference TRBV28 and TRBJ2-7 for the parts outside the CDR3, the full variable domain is DVKVTQSSRYLVKRTGEKVFLECVQDMDHENMFWYRQDPGLGLRLIYFSYDVKMKEKGDIPEGYSVSREKKERFSLILESASTNQTSMYLCASSLQGTTYEQYFGPGTRLTVT.

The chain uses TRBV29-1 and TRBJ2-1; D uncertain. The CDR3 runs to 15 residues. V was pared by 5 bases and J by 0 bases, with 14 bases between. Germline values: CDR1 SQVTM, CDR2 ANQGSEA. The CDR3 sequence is CSVPSRPSSYNEQFF. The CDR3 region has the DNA TGCAGCGTTCCGTCTCGCCCGAGCTCCTACAATGAGCAGTTCTTC.

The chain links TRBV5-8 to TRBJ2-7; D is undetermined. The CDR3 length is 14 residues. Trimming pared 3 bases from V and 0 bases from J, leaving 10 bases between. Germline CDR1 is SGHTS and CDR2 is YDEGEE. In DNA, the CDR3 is TGTGCCAGCAGCTCATCTGGAGTCTCCTACGAGCAGTACTTC. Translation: CASSSSGVSYEQYF.

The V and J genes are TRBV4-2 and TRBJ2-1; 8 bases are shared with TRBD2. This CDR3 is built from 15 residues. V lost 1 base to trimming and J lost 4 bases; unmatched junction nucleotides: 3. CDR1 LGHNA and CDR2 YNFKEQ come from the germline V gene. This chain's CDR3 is CASSQVSSGYNEQFF. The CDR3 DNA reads TGTGCCAGCAGCCAAGTTTCTAGCGGGTACAATGAGCAGTTCTTC.

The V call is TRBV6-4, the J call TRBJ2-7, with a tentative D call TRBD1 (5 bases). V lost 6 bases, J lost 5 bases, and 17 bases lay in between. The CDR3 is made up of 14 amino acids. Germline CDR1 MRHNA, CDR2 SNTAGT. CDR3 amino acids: CASRGQEFCHEQYF. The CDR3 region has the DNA TGTGCCAGCAGGGGGCAGGAATTCTGCCACGAGCAGTACTTC.